The present T cell receptor (beta chain) was sequenced within a study of blood T cell repertoires in COVID-19. For the study at large: Sample material is recorded as cDNA or gDNA derived from T cells, B-cell-depleted T cells, or PBMCs.

The authors' processing: Reference gene primer amplification in the assay estimated nucleated cell counts. The data were produced by immunoSEQ multiplex PCR, yet TCRdb's version contains in-frame clones alone and is incomplete. The V and J calls and clone size are taken from that table; D and trimming were inferred from the DNA. This table has 200,000 to 300,000 clones, about 88% appearing once. The CDR3 runs 15 residues. Germline CDR1 MRHNA, CDR2 SNTAGT. The V segment lost 4 bases and the J segment 5 bases; nucleotides outside the gene matches: 5. Specimen: peripheral blood. The chain uses TRBV6-4 and TRBJ2-7; the match to TRBD2 covers 13 bases. The sequence came from a man between 60 and 75 years old who had recovered from COVID-19. CDR3 sequence (DNA): TGTGCCAGCAGTGCGAACGGACTAGCGGGGGACGAGCAGTACTTC. Translated, it gives CASSANGLAGDEQYF.